This T cell receptor (beta chain) originates from a study of blood T cell repertoires in COVID-19 (dated by TCRdb to the early 2020s). The study in broad terms: The collaborator samples originated in the United States, Italy and Spain and spanned the acute and convalescent phases of COVID-19. Nearly every sample came with metadata listing a de-identified subject ID, COVID-19 status, age in years and sex. The samples were drawn from the first 160 participants of the ongoing ImmuneRACE study and from 950 to 1,500 subjects provided by 6 global collaborators. The prospective study material was composed of cDNA or gDNA derived from T cells, B-cell-depleted T cells, or PBMCs. A freely available public database, intended as a resource for researchers studying the immune response to SARS-CoV-2, is where the repertoires were released. Subjects who had been exposed to COVID-19, were actively infected with it, or had recovered from it provided the deeply sampled blood TCRbeta repertoires that made up the dataset. Where available, HLA class I and class II types were obtained from metadata supplied by the sample provider rather than from assay-based typing. General study outcomes and caveats: How much clinical and demographic metadata was included differed by source and by participant, and the metadata was provided uncurated.

For this clone: Its antigen target is currently unknown. One junction end disagrees with the germline gene, perhaps due to a read error.

Collaborating institutions collected whole blood in K2EDTA tubes following their own protocols. For TCRbeta analysis, collaborators shipped samples in one of three forms: frozen whole blood, isolated PBMCs, or DNA extracted from either of those sample types. Sequences GTSNPN (CDR1) and SVGIG (CDR2) are obtained from the germline V gene (reference sequence). The CDR3 goes from the cysteine to the phenylalanine over 11 residues. Only the CDR3 DNA stays, 33 bases, in frame from base 1. TCRbeta CDR3 regions were amplified from genomic DNA by means of the immunoSEQ Assay, a bias-controlled multiplex PCR. Under the source paper's analysis protocol: Within the assay, amplification of reference gene primers was used to estimate how many nucleated cells each sample contained. Sequence reads were collapsed and filtered to measure the absolute abundance of every unique TCRbeta CDR3 rearrangement. For each sample, productive Simpson clonality was calculated as the square root of Simpson's diversity index across productive rearrangements. The clones in this table, taken by TCRdb from immuneACCESS, are in-frame only. Not every clone is retained; where verified, under half of the shortfall comes from an unresolved V gene, and the cause of the rest is unknown. The V and J calls and the clone size are those of that table, but D and trimming were determined from the DNA. This sample has around 120,000 clones in its table, and 80% to 90% of those were observed once. The ten biggest clones cover 2.1% of the sample.

The TCR sequence derives from a human donor in a cohort sampled during active COVID-19. The sequencing sample was made of peripheral blood. The rearranged chain carries TRBV30 and TRBJ1-4, with the D gene not confidently named. The nucleotide sequence is given as TGTGCCTGGAGTGTACGTGGCCACGCAGTTTTT. This gives the protein CAWSVRGHAVF.